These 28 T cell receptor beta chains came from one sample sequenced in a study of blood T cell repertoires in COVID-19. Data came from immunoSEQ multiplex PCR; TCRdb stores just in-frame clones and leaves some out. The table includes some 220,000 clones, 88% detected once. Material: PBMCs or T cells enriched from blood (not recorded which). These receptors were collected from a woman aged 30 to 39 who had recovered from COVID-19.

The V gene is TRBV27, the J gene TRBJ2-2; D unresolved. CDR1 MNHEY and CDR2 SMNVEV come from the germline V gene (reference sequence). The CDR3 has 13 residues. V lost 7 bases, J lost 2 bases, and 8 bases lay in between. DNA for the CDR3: TGTGCCAGCAATAACCTAAACACCGGGGAGCTGTTTTTT. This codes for CASNNLNTGELFF.

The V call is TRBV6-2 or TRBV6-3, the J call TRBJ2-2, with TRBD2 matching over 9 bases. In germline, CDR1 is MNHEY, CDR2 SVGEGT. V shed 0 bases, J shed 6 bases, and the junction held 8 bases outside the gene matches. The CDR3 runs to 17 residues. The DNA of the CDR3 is TGTGCCAGCAGTTACTCCGGCGGGGGGGCCGAAGCCGGGGAGCTGTTTTTT. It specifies CASSYSGGGAEAGELFF.

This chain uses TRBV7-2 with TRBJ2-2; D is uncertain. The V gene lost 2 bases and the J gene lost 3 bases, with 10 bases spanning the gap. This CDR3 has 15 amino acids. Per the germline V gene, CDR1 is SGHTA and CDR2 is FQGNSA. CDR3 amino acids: CASSLPGTYTGELFF. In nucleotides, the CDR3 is TGTGCCAGCAGCTTACCCGGTACTTACACCGGGGAGCTGTTTTTT.

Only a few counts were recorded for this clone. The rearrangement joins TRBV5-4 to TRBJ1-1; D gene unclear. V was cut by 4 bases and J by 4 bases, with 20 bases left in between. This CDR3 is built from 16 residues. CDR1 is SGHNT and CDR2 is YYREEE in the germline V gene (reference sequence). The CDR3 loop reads CASSPRFRIEGTEAFF. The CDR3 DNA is TGTGCCAGCAGCCCCAGGTTTCGAATCGAGGGCACTGAAGCTTTCTTT.

CDR3 loop: CARWTGTYEQYF. CDR3 nucleotide sequence: TGTGCCAGGTGGACAGGGACCTACGAGCAGTACTTC. This sequence joins TRBV6-5 and TRBJ2-7, with 8 bases aligning to TRBD1. J was trimmed by 2 bases and V by 9 bases; bases with no gene match: 3. Germline lookup yields CDR1 MNHEY and CDR2 SVGAGI. The CDR3 covers 12 residues.

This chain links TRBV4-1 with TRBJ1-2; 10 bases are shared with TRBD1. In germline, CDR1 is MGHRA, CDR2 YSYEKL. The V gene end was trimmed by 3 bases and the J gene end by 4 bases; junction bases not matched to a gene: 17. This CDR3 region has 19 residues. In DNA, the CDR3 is TGCGCCAGCAGCCACCTATCCTATCTTAGGACAGGGGGTCGCTATGGCTACACCTTC. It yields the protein CASSHLSYLRTGGRYGYTF.

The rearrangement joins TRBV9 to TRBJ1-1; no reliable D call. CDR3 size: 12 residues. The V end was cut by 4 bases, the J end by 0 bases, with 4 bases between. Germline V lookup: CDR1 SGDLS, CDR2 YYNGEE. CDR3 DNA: TGTGCCAGCAGCCCTTTGAACACTGAAGCTTTCTTT. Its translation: CASSPLNTEAFF.

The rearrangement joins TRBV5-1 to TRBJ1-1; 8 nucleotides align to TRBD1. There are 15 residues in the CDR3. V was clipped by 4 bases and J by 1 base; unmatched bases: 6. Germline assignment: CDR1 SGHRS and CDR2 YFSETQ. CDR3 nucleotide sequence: TGCGCCAGCAGCCCAACTGGACAGGGGAACACTGAAGCTTTCTTT. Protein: CASSPTGQGNTEAFF.

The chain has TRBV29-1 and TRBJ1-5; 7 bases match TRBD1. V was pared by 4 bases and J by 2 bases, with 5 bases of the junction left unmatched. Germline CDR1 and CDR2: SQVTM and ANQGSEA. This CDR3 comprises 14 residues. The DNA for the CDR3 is TGCAGCGTTGTCCCACAGGGGCGCAATCAGCCCCAGCATTTT. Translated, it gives CSVVPQGRNQPQHF.

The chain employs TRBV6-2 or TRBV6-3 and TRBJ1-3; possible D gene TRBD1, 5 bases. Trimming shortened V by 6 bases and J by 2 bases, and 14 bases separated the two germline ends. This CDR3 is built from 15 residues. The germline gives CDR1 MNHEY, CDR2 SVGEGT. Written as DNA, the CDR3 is TGTGCCAGCAGCCAAGGGGTGTGGACTGGAAACACCATATATTTT. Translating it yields CASSQGVWTGNTIYF.

The chain's CDR3 is CASSQDSGGYYGYTF. The CDR3 bases are TGTGCCAGCAGCCAAGATAGCGGGGGGTACTATGGCTACACCTTC. The rearrangement joins TRBV4-2 to TRBJ1-2; weak D call: TRBD1 (5 bases). Germline V gene data show CDR1 as LGHNA and CDR2 as YNFKEQ. Trimming stripped 0 bases from V and 3 bases from J, with 11 bases between. The CDR3 length is 15 residues.

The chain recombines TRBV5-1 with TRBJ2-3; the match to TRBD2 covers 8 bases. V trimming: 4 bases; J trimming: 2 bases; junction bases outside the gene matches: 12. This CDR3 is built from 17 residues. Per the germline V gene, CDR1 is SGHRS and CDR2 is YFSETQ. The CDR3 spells CASSVRSGLVDTDTQYF. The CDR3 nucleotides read TGCGCCAGCAGCGTACGATCGGGACTAGTGGACACAGATACGCAGTATTTT.

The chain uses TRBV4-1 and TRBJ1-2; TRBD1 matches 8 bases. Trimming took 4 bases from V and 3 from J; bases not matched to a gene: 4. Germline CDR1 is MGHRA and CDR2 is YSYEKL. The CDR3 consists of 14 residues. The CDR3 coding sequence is TGCGCCAGCAGCCGTCAGACAGGGGACTATGGCTACACCTTC. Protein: CASSRQTGDYGYTF.

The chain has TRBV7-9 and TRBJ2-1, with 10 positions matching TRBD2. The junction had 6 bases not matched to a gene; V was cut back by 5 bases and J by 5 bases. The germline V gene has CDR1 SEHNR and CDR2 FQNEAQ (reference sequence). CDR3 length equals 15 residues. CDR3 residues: CASSTGLAWNNEQFF. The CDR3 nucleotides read TGTGCCAGCAGCACGGGACTAGCGTGGAACAATGAGCAGTTCTTC.

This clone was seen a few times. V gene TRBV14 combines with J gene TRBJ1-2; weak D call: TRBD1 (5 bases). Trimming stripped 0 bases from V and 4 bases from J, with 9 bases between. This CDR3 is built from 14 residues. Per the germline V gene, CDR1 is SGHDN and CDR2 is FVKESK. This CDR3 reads CASSQEEGLYGYTF. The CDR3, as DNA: TGTGCCAGCAGCCAAGAAGAGGGACTCTATGGCTACACCTTC. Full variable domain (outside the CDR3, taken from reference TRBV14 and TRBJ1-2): EAGVTQFPSHSVIEKGQTVTLRCDPISGHDNLYWYRRVMGKEIKFLLHFVKESKQDESGMPNNRFLAERTGGTYSTLKVQPAELEDSGVYFCASSQEEGLYGYTFGSGTRLTVV.

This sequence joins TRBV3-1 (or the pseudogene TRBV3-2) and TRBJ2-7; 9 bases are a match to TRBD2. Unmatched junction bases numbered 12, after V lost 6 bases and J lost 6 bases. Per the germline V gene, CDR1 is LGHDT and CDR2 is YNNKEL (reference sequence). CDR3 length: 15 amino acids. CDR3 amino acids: CASSRNKGGGAEQYF. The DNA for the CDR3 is TGTGCCAGCAGTCGCAATAAGGGCGGGGGGGCCGAGCAGTACTTC.

In DNA form, the CDR3 reads TGTGCCAGCAGGGGACTAGCGGGGAGCACAGATACGCAGTATTTT. Its protein product is CASRGLAGSTDTQYF. The V gene is TRBV6-5, the J gene TRBJ2-3, with 13 bases identical to TRBD2. The CDR3 covers 15 residues. Germline V gene data show CDR1 as MNHEY and CDR2 as SVGAGI. J was trimmed by 0 bases and V by 6 bases; bases with no gene match: 0.

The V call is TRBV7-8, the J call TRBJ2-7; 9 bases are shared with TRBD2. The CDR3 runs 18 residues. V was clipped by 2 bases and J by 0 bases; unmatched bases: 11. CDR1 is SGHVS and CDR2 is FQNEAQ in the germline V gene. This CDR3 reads CASSLSSLAGRFSYEQYF. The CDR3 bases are TGTGCCAGCAGCTTATCATCCCTAGCGGGGAGATTCTCCTACGAGCAGTACTTC. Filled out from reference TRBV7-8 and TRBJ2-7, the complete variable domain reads GAGVSQSPRYKVAKRGQDVALRCDPISGHVSLFWYQQALGQGPEFLTYFQNEAQLDKSGLPSDRFFAERPEGSVSTLKIQRTQQEDSAVYLCASSLSSLAGRFSYEQYFGPGTRLTVT.

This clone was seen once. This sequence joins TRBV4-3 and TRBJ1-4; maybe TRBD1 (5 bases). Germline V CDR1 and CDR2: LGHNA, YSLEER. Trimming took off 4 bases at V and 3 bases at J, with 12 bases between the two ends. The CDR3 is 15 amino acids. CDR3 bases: TGCGCCAGCAGCCGCCGACAGTCATCTAATGAAAAACTGTTTTTT. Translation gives CASSRRQSSNEKLFF.

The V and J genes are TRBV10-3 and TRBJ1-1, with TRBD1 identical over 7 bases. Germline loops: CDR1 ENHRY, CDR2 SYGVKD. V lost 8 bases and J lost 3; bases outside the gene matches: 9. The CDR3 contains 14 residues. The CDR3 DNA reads TGTGCCATCCTCCCTCGGCAGGGGGACACTGAAGCTTTCTTT. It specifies CAILPRQGDTEAFF.

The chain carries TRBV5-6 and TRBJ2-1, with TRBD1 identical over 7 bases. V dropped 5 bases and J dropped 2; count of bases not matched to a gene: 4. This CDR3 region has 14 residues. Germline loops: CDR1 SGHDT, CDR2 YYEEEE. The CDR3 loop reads CASSWGQTYNEQFF. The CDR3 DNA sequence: TGTGCCAGCAGTTGGGGACAGACCTACAATGAGCAGTTCTTC.

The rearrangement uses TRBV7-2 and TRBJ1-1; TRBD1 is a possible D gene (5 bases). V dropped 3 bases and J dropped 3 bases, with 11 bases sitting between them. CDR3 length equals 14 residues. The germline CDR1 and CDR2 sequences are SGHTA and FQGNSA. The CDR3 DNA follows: TGTGCCAGCAGCTTCGTGGACACCTACACTGAAGCTTTCTTT. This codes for CASSFVDTYTEAFF.

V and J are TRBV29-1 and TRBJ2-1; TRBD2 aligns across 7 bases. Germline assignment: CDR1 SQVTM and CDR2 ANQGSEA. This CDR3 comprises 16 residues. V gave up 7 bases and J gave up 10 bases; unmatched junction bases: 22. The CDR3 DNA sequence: TGCAGCGCCCAGGGTCAACCAGGCGGGGGTGGATGGGAGCAGTTCTTC. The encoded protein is CSAQGQPGGGGWEQFF.

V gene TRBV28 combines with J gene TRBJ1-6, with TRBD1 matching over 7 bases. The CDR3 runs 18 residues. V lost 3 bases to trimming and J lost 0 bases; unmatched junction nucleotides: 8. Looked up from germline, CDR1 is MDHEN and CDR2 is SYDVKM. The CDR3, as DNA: TGTGCCAGCAGTTTTGCCCAGGGGGACAGCTCCTATAATTCACCCCTCCACTTT. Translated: CASSFAQGDSSYNSPLHF. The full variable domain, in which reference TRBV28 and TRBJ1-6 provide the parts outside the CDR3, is DVKVTQSSRYLVKRTGEKVFLECVQDMDHENMFWYRQDPGLGLRLIYFSYDVKMKEKGDIPEGYSVSREKKERFSLILESASTNQTSMYLCASSFAQGDSSYNSPLHFGNGTRLTVT.

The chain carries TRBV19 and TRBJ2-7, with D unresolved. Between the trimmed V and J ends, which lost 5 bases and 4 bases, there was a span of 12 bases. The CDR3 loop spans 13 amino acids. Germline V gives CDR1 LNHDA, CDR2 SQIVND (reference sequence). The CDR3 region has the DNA TGTGCCAGTAGTCCGTCTTGGCCATACGAGCAGTACTTC. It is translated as CASSPSWPYEQYF.

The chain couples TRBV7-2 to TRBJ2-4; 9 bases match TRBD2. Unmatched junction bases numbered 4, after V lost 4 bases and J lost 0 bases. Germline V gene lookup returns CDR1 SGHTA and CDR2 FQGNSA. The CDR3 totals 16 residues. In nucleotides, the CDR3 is TGTGCCAGCAGCTCTAGCGGGGTACTAGCCAAAAACATTCAGTACTTC. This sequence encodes CASSSSGVLAKNIQYF.

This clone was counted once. CDR3 protein: CANSETGRYTGELFF. CDR3 DNA sequence: TGTGCCAACTCAGAGACAGGGAGATACACCGGGGAGCTGTTTTTT. J is TRBJ2-2 and V is TRBV6-5; 7 bases are shared with TRBD1. Losses at the gene ends were 10 bases for V and 3 bases for J; bases not matched to a gene: 11. This CDR3 contains 15 residues. Germline assignment: CDR1 MNHEY and CDR2 SVGAGI.

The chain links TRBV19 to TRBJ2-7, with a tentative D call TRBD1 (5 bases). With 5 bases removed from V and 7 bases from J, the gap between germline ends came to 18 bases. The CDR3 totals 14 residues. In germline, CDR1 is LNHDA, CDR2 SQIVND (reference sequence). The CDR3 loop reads CASSSPFGAKEQYF. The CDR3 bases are TGTGCCAGTAGTTCCCCTTTTGGGGCGAAGGAGCAGTACTTC.